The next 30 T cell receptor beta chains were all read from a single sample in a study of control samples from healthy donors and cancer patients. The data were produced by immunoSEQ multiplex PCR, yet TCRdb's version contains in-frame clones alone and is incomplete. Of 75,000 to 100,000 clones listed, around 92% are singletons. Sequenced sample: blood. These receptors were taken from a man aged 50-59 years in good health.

CDR3 coding DNA: TGTGCCAGCAGCGGCGGACTAGCGGGGGAGACCCAGTACTTC. Protein product: CASSGGLAGETQYF. The V and J genes are TRBV9 and TRBJ2-5; TRBD2 matches 12 bases. The CDR3 is 14 amino acids. The V segment lost 3 bases and the J segment 5 bases; nucleotides outside the gene matches: 2. The V gene's germline CDR1 is SGDLS and CDR2 YYNGEE.

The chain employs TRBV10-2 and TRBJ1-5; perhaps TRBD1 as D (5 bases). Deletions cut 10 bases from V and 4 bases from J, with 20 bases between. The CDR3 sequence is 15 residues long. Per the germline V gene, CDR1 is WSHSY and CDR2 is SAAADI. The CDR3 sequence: CAKRPRDGLNQPQHF. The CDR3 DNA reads TGCGCCAAAAGACCCCGGGACGGACTTAATCAGCCCCAGCATTTT.

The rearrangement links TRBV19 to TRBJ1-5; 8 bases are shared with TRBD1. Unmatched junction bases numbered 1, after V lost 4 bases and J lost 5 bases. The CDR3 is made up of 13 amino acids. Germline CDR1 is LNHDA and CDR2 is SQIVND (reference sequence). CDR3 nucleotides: TGTGCCAGTAGTAGACAGGGGCATCAGCCCCAGCATTTT. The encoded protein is CASSRQGHQPQHF.

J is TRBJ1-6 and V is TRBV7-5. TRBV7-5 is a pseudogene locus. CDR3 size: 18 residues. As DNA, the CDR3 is TGTGCCAGAAGCTTATGGAGAACGACCCCGGCGGAGAATTCACCCCTCCACTTT. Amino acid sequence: CARSLWRTTPAENSPLHF.

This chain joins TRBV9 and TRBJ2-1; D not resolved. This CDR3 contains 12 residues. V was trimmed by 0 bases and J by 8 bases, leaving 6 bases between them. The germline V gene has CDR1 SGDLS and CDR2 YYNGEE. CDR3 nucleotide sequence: TGTGCCAGCAGCGTAGTTGTAGATGAGCAGTTCTTC. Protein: CASSVVVDEQFF.

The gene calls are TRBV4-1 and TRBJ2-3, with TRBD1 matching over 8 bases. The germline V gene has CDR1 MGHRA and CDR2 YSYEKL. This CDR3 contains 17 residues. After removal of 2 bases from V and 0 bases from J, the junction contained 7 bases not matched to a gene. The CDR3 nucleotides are TGCGCCAGCAGCCAACCATGGACAGGGCCTAGCACAGATACGCAGTATTTT. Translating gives CASSQPWTGPSTDTQYF.

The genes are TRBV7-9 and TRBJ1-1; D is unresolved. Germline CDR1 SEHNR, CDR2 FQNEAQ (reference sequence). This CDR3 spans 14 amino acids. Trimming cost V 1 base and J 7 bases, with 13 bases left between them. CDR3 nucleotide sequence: TGTGCCAGCAGCTTAGTTTTAGCTGGCAGTGAAGCTTTCTTT. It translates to CASSLVLAGSEAFF.

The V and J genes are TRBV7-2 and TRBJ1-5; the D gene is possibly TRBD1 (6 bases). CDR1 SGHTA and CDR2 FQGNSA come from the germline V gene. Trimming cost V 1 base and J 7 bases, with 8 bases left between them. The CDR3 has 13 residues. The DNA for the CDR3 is TGTGCCAGCAGCTTAGAAGGGGGACAGCCCCAGCATTTT. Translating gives CASSLEGGQPQHF.

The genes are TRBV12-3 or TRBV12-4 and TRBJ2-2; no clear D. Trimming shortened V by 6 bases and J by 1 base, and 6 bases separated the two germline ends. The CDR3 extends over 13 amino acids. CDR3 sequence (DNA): TGTGCCAGCAGAGAGGAGAACACCGGGGAGCTGTTTTTT. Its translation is CASREENTGELFF.

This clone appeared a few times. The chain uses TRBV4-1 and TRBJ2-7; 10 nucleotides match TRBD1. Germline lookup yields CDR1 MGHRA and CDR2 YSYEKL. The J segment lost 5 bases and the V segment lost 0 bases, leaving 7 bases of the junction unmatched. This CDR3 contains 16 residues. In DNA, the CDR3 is TGCGCCAGCAGCCAAGATTCCGGGACAGGGGCTCACGAGCAGTACTTC. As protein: CASSQDSGTGAHEQYF.

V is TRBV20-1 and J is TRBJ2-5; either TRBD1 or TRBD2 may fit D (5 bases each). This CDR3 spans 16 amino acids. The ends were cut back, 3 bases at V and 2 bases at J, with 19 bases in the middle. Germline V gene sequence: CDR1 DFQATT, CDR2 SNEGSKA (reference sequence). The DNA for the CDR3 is TGCAGTGCTAGTTGGGGACCCAGGACGGGGCAAGAGACCCAGTACTTC. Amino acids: CSASWGPRTGQETQYF.

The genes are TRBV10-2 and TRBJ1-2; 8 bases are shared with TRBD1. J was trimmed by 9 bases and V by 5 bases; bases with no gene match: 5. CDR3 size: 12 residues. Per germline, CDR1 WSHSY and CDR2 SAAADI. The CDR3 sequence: CASSPDRESYTF. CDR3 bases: TGCGCCAGCAGTCCGGACAGGGAAAGCTACACCTTC.

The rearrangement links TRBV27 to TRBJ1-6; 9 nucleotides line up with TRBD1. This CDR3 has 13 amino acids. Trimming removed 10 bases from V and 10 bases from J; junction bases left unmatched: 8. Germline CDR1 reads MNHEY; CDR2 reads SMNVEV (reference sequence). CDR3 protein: CANKQGAWSPLHF. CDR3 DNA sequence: TGTGCCAACAAACAGGGGGCTTGGTCACCCCTCCACTTT.

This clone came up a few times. In nucleotides, the CDR3 is TGCGCCAGCAGCCGATCGGCGCGGACGGAGGGAGTATACGAAGCTTTCTTT. Translating it yields CASSRSARTEGVYEAFF. The chain has TRBV4-1 and TRBJ1-1; D not certain. From germline, CDR1 is MGHRA and CDR2 YSYEKL. The CDR3 runs to 17 residues. The ends were cut back, 4 bases at V and 8 bases at J, with 26 bases in the middle.

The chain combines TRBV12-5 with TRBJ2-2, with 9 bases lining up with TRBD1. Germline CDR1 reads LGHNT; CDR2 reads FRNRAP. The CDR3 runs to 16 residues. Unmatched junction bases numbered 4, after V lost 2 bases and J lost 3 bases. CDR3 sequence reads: CASGLYGTGYTGELFF. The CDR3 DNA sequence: TGTGCTAGTGGTTTGTACGGGACAGGGTACACCGGGGAGCTGTTTTTT.

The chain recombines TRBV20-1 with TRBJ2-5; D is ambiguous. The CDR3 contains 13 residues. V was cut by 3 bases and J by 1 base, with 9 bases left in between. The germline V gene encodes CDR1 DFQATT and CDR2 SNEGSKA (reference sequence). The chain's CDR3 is CSASRPAQETQYF. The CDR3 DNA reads TGCAGTGCTAGTAGACCAGCCCAAGAGACCCAGTACTTC.

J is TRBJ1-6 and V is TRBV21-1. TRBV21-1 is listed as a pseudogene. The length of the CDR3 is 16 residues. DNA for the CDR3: TGTGCCAGCAGCAACCCCCGAAAGGGAAGTGATTCACCCCTCCACTTT. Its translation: CASSNPRKGSDSPLHF.

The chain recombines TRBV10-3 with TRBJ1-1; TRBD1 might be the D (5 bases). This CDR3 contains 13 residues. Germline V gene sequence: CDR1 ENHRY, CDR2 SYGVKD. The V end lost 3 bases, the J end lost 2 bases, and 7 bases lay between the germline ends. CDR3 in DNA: TGTGCCATCAGTGAAAGGGGAAACACTGAAGCTTTCTTT. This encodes CAISERGNTEAFF.

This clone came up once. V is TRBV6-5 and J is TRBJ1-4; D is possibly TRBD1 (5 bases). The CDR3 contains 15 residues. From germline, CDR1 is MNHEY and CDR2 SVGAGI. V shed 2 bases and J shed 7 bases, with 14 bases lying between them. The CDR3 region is CASSYGGSSSEKLFF. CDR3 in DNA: TGTGCCAGCAGTTACGGGGGGTCTTCGAGTGAAAAACTGTTTTTT.

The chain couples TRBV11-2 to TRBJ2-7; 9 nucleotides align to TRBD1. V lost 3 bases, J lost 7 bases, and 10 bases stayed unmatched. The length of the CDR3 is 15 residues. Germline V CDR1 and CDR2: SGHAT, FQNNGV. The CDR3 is CASSFLGQGLGEQYF. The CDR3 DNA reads TGTGCCAGCAGCTTCCTGGGACAGGGCCTAGGGGAGCAGTACTTC.

This chain's CDR3 is CSVDRSDTQYF. In DNA, the CDR3 is TGCAGCGTTGATAGGTCTGATACGCAGTATTTT. The V gene is TRBV29-1, the J gene TRBJ2-3; D is uncertain. From germline, CDR1 is SQVTM and CDR2 ANQGSEA. V dropped 3 bases and J dropped 6 bases, with 7 bases sitting between them. This CDR3 has 11 amino acids.

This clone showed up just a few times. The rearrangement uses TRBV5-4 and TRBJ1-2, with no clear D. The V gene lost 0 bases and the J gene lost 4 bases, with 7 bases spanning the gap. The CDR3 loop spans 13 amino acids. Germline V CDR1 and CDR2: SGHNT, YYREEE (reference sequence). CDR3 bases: TGTGCCAGCAGCTTGGAGACCTCCTATGGCTACACCTTC. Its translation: CASSLETSYGYTF.

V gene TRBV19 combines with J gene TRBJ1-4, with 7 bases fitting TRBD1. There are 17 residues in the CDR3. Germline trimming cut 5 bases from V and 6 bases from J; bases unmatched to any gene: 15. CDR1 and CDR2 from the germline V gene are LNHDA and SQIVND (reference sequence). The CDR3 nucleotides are TGTGCCAGTAGTCTTGGGACAGTAAGGCTTTACGATGAAAAACTGTTTTTT. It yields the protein CASSLGTVRLYDEKLFF.

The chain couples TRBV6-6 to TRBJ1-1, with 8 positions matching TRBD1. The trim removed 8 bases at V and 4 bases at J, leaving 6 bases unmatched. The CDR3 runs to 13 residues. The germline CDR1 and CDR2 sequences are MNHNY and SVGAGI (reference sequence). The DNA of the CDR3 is TGTGCCAGCCATTCGACAGGGGTCACTGAAGCTTTCTTT. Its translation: CASHSTGVTEAFF.

CDR3 in DNA: TGTGCCAGCAGCGTAGGACTAGCGGCAAACTACGAGCAGTACTTC. Amino acids: CASSVGLAANYEQYF. The chain has TRBV9 and TRBJ2-7, with 9 bases identical to TRBD2. The CDR3 has 15 residues. Trimming cost V 0 bases and J 3 bases; bases outside gene matches: 4. Germline CDR1 SGDLS, CDR2 YYNGEE.

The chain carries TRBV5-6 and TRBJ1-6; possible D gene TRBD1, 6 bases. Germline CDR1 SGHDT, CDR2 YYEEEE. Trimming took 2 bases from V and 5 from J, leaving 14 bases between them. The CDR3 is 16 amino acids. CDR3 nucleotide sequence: TGTGCCAGCAGCTTCCGGGGGCCCCTGGATAATTCACCCCTCCACTTT. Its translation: CASSFRGPLDNSPLHF.

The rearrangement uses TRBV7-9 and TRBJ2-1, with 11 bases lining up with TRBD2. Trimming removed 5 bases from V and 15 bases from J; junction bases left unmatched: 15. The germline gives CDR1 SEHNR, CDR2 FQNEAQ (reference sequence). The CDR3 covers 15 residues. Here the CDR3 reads CASSPLAGASLNVFF. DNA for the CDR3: TGTGCCAGCAGCCCACTAGCGGGGGCATCCCTGAACGTGTTCTTC.

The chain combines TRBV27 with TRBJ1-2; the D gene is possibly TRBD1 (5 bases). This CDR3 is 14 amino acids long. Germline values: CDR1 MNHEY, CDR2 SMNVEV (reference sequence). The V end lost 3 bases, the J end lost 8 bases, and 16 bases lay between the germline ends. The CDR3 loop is CASSFVGALGGYTF. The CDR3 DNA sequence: TGTGCCAGCAGTTTCGTAGGGGCATTGGGAGGCTACACCTTC.

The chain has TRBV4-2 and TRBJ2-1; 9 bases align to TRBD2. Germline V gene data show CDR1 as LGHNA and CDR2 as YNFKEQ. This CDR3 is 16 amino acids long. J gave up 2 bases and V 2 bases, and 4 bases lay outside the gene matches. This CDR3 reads CASSQPSSGAYNEQFF. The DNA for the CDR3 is TGTGCCAGCAGCCAACCGTCTAGCGGGGCCTACAATGAGCAGTTCTTC.

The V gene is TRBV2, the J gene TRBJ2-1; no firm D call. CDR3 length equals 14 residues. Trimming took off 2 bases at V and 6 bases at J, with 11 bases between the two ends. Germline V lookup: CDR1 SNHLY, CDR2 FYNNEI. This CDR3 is CASSETRSVNEQFF. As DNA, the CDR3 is TGTGCCAGCAGTGAAACCCGGTCGGTCAATGAGCAGTTCTTC. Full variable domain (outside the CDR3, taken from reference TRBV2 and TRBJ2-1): EPEVTQTPSHQVTQMGQEVILRCVPISNHLYFYWYRQILGQKVEFLVSFYNNEISEKSEIFDDQFSVERPDGSNFTLKIRSTKLEDSAMYFCASSETRSVNEQFFGPGTRLTVL.